The present entry profiles one T cell receptor beta chain with its context. Its antigen is unknown. Per-base quality was not reported, and no clone a single base away is much larger than it. This sample is drawn from a study of blood T cells in healthy people across ages (dated by TCRdb to between 2015 and 2016). For the study in its entirety: In model experiments, roughly one uniquely barcoded TCR beta cDNA molecule per two T cells was captured by template switching. The study measured age-related changes in TCR beta repertoire diversity using deep sequencing normalized with unique cDNA molecular identifiers. The donors were divided into four age groups: young (average approximately 16 years), middle-aged (about 39), aged (around 67) and long-lived (82). To avoid experimental bias, donors of different ages were distributed randomly across sequencing lanes. Two additional independent replicas of 1 million unique cDNA reads from the same blood draw were analyzed for two donors (one aged 18 to 29 and one aged 80 or older).

Libraries came from 5' RACE. Instrument on record: Illumina HiSeq 2500. A second PCR of about 6 to 12 cycles was performed with a sample-barcoded 5' primer and a J-beta primer mix. A unique molecular identifier was introduced onto each TCR beta cDNA molecule by a template-switch 5' adaptor carrying 12 random nucleotides. Each sample yielded at least 2.5 million CDR3-containing paired-end reads. First-strand cDNA synthesis was performed from all RNA using the Mint cDNA synthesis kit, with priming by a TRBC-specific oligonucleotide. Following uracil-DNA glycosylase treatment, all cDNA underwent a first 18-cycle PCR with the universal primers M1SS and BC2_uni_R. Regarding the original processing steps: Each sample was normalized by randomly selecting 1 million high-quality reads, each carrying a distinct molecular identifier. Instead of being binned into consensus sequences, reads with shared molecular identifiers were discarded. MiTCR, with a Q25 quality threshold and the strictest error-elimination algorithm, was used for CDR3 identification, clonotype clustering and error correction. A nonparametric unseen species model with Euler transformation was used to estimate a lower bound on total TCR beta diversity. The public reads were reprocessed in TCRdb via fastp at Q25 and MiXCR, keeping in-frame beta chains. Identical CDR3 protein sequences are pooled into one entry, listed with their most common genes and DNA. Clone size and V and J calls follow TCRdb, not the original study. The sample table shows around 1,600,000 distinct CDR3 sequences, and 40% to 45% are seen once. Jointly, the top ten make up about 4% of the sample.

General study outcomes and caveats: Bulk unsorted PBMC profiling prevented conclusive comparison of naive and antigen-experienced compartments. There was a strong correlation between observed TCR beta diversity and the percentage of naive T cells measured by flow cytometry. Because donor CMV infection status was unknown, age-related changes in expanded clonotypes were potentially confounded. Estimates of total diversity based on one million sequenced T cells were considered lower bounds and underestimates. Observed TCR beta diversity per million T cells fell roughly linearly with age, and a significant reduction was already apparent by age roughly 40. Compared with the aged group, the long-lived group had more naive CD4+ T cells, fewer expanded clones and increased TCR diversity, suggesting age selection.

The roughly 38 donors, aged about 6 to 100 years, were systemically healthy Caucasian individuals from Russia. Each donor gave roughly 9.5 milliliters of peripheral blood, collected into EDTA-treated Vacutainer tubes. PBMCs were isolated by Ficoll-Paque density-gradient centrifugation, with at least 7 million obtained per sample. Total RNA was extracted from PBMCs with Trizol reagent, with at least 5.5 micrograms obtained per sample. For every donor, flow cytometry on a PBMC aliquot measured the percentage of naive CD45RAhigh/CD27high T cells. The germline V gene (reference sequence) supplies CDR1 PRHDT and CDR2 FYEKMQ. Including the terminal cysteine and phenylalanine, the CDR3 comprises 16 residues. The DNA shown is the 48-base CDR3, in frame from base 1.

This chain joins TRBV13 to TRBJ2-5; the D segment may tentatively be TRBD1 or TRBD2, each giving 6 matched bases. The J call may be mistaken, given a closer DNA end match to TRBJ2-7. This TCR came from a woman between 18 and 30 years old in good health. Sequencing input: blood. The nucleotide sequence is TGTGCCAGCAGCTTAGGCAAGTCGGGGGCCTCCTACGAGCAGTACTTC. It is translated as CASSLGKSGASYEQYF.